Shown below are 15 T cell receptor beta chains from a single sample sequenced in a study of PD-1 blockade in classical Hodgkin lymphoma (TCRdb year 2020). The method was the immunoSEQ multiplex PCR assay. In TCRdb, the immuneACCESS table is reduced to in-frame sequences with V and J assigned. These tables do not hold every clone; where another copy was compared, an unresolved V gene accounts for under half, and the others remain unexplained. This sample is represented by about 33,000 clones; about 72% of them were singletons. 3.5% to 4% of the sample is in the top ten clones. The time point label, as the study defines it: cycle 4 day 1 (C4D1), after 6 weeks of nivolumab. All trial patients had relapsed after autologous stem cell transplantation, with cohorts A, B and C differing in prior brentuximab vedotin exposure. The source material was peripheral blood mononuclear cells (PBMCs), sampled before the fourth cycle of nivolumab. All receptors derive from a human donor with classical Hodgkin lymphoma.

This chain links TRBV7-6 with TRBJ2-1; TRBD1 matches 8 bases. The CDR3 is 18 amino acids. Losses at the gene ends were 5 bases for V and 3 bases for J; bases not matched to a gene: 15. The germline V gene encodes CDR1 SGHVS and CDR2 FNYEAQ. The CDR3 is CASSKKTGERAIYNEQFF. In nucleotides, the CDR3 is TGTGCCAGCAGCAAGAAGACAGGGGAAAGGGCTATCTACAATGAGCAGTTCTTC. Combining the CDR3 with reference TRBV7-6 and TRBJ2-1 gives the whole variable domain GAGVSQSPRYKVTKRGQDVALRCDPISGHVSLYWYRQALGQGPEFLTYFNYEAQQDKSGLPNDRFSAERPEGSISTLTIQRTEQRDSAMYRCASSKKTGERAIYNEQFFGPGTRLTVL.

The count of this clone is one. The chain combines TRBV6-6 with TRBJ1-1, with 9 bases identical to TRBD1. The CDR3 is 15 residues long. Germline V gene lookup returns CDR1 MNHNY and CDR2 SVGAGI (reference sequence). V was pared by 6 bases and J by 1 base, with 6 bases of the junction left unmatched. The CDR3 reads CASRTKGQGNTEAFF. CDR3 nucleotide sequence: TGTGCCAGCAGAACCAAGGGACAGGGGAACACTGAAGCTTTCTTT.

The table lists this clone with a few counts. The V gene is TRBV15, the J gene TRBJ1-1, with D uncertain. Germline CDR1 is LNHNV and CDR2 is YYDKDF (reference sequence). Between the trimmed V and J ends, which lost 0 bases and 1 base, there was a span of 12 bases. The CDR3 is made up of 16 amino acids. DNA for the CDR3: TGTGCCACCAGCAGAGATAGTGTCTTAGAGAACACTGAAGCTTTCTTT. It specifies CATSRDSVLENTEAFF.

J is TRBJ2-7 and V is TRBV30; 9 bases align to TRBD1. Germline lookup yields CDR1 GTSNPN and CDR2 SVGIG (reference sequence). V gave up 3 bases and J gave up 7 bases; unmatched junction bases: 10. The CDR3 totals 14 residues. The CDR3 spells CAWRPGQGGPEQYF. In DNA, the CDR3 is TGTGCCTGGAGGCCGGGACAGGGTGGTCCAGAGCAGTACTTC.

This chain joins TRBV29-1 and TRBJ2-2, with 11 bases that match TRBD1. Per the germline V gene, CDR1 is SQVTM and CDR2 is ANQGSEA. The CDR3 has 14 amino acids. V gave up 6 bases and J gave up 6 bases; unmatched junction bases: 6. CDR3 region: CSVTGTGGAGELFF. DNA of the CDR3: TGCAGCGTAACCGGGACAGGGGGGGCCGGGGAGCTGTTTTTT.

This rearrangement joins TRBV6-5 to TRBJ1-1; D perhaps matches TRBD1 (5 bases). Germline V gene sequence: CDR1 MNHEY, CDR2 SVGAGI. This CDR3 has 16 amino acids. V was trimmed by 2 bases and J by 0 bases, leaving 13 bases between them. The CDR3 DNA is TGTGCCAGCAGTTACGATGGGGCTGGGATGAACACTGAAGCTTTCTTT. Encoded protein: CASSYDGAGMNTEAFF.

The rearrangement uses TRBV7-2 and TRBJ2-3, with D tentatively TRBD2 (7 bases). V dropped 2 bases and J dropped 0 bases, with 12 bases sitting between them. Per the germline V gene, CDR1 is SGHTA and CDR2 is FQGNSA. This CDR3 region has 16 residues. CDR3 sequence: CASSLQGTTSTDTQYF. The CDR3 DNA reads as TGTGCCAGCAGCTTACAGGGGACTACTAGCACAGATACGCAGTATTTT.

V and J are TRBV4-2 and TRBJ2-7, with a tentative D call TRBD1 (5 bases). The CDR3 loop spans 13 amino acids. Trimming took off 1 base at V and 4 bases at J, with 8 bases between the two ends. The V gene's germline CDR1 is LGHNA and CDR2 YNFKEQ. The CDR3 DNA reads as TGTGCCAGCAGCCAAGTTAGGGGTTACGAGCAGTACTTC. This sequence encodes CASSQVRGYEQYF.

V and J are TRBV27 and TRBJ2-7; tentative D call: TRBD1 (5 bases). Trimming shortened V by 3 bases and J by 4 bases, and 10 bases separated the two germline ends. Germline V gives CDR1 MNHEY, CDR2 SMNVEV (reference sequence). The CDR3 contains 13 residues. This chain's CDR3 is CASSFLGAYEQYF. In DNA form, the CDR3 reads TGTGCCAGCAGTTTTCTTGGGGCTTACGAGCAGTACTTC.

The chain uses TRBV7-6 and TRBJ1-4, with a weak D call TRBD1 (5 bases). Trimming stripped 5 bases from V and 6 bases from J, with 19 bases between. This CDR3 spans 16 amino acids. Looked up from germline, CDR1 is SGHVS and CDR2 is FNYEAQ. CDR3 in amino acids: CASSLKGAGIDEKLFF. The CDR3 DNA sequence: TGTGCCAGCAGCCTCAAAGGGGCGGGGATCGATGAAAAACTGTTTTTT.

The rearrangement links TRBV7-9 to TRBJ2-1; D gene ambiguous. The CDR3 covers 16 residues. CDR1 and CDR2 (germline): SEHNR, FQNEAQ (reference sequence). Trimming left V 5 bases short and J 8 bases short, with 22 bases between. The CDR3 is CASSHNRQPRIHEQFF. CDR3 DNA: TGTGCCAGCAGCCACAACCGTCAACCCAGAATCCATGAGCAGTTCTTC.

V gene TRBV13 combines with J gene TRBJ2-7; 8 bases line up with TRBD2. The germline CDR1 and CDR2 sequences are PRHDT and FYEKMQ (reference sequence). V lost 8 bases and J lost 3; bases outside the gene matches: 9. The CDR3 consists of 14 residues. Here the CDR3 DNA reads TGTGCCAGCGGTGAAGCGGGAGCTCTCTACGAGCAGTACTTC. Encoded protein: CASGEAGALYEQYF.

This chain connects TRBV25-1 to TRBJ2-7, with TRBD2 matching 7 bases. Germline V CDR1 and CDR2: MGHDK, SYGVNS. The CDR3 has 17 residues. Unmatched junction bases numbered 11, after V lost 3 bases and J lost 0 bases. CDR3: CASSDGRFNSYSYEQYF. CDR3 coding DNA: TGTGCCAGCAGTGACGGGAGGTTTAACAGCTACTCCTACGAGCAGTACTTC.

This clone was seen more than once but under ten times. The CDR3 DNA sequence: TGTGCCAGCAGTTTTTACACCGGGGAGCTGTTTTTT. Amino acid sequence: CASSFYTGELFF. The rearrangement links TRBV27 to TRBJ2-2; D unclear. V lost 3 bases to trimming and J lost 3 bases, with 2 bases between them. The germline gives CDR1 MNHEY, CDR2 SMNVEV (reference sequence). The CDR3 totals 12 residues.

This clone was detected once. This rearrangement joins TRBV7-8 to TRBJ1-5; 7 nucleotides match TRBD1. The CDR3 has 14 residues. J lost 6 bases, V lost 4 bases, and 6 bases had no gene match. Per the germline V gene, CDR1 is SGHVS and CDR2 is FQNEAQ. This chain's CDR3 is CASSSPGQLQPQHF. CDR3 DNA sequence: TGTGCCAGCAGCTCTCCGGGACAGCTTCAGCCCCAGCATTTT.